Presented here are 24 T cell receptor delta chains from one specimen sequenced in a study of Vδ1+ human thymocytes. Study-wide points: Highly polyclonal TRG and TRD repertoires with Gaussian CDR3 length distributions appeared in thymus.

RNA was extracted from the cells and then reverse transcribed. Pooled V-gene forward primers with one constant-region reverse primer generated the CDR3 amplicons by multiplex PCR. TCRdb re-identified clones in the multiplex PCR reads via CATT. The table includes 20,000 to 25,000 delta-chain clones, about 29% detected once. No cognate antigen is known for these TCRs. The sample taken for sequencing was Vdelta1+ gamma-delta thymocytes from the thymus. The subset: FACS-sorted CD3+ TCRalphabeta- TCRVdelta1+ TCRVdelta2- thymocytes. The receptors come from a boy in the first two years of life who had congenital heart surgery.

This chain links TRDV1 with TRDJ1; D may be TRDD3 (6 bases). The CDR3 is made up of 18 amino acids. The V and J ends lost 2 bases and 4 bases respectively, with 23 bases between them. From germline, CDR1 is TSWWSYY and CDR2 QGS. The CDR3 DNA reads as TGTGCTCTTGGGGAAAGGTCGAACTGGGAGGGTATAGACGATAAACTCATCTTT. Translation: CALGERSNWEGIDDKLIF.

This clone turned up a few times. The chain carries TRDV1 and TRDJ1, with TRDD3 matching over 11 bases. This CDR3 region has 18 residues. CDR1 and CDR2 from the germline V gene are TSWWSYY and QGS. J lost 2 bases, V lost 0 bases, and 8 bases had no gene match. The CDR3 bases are TGTGCTCTTGGGGAACTGGGTACTGGGGGATATCAAACCGATAAACTCATCTTT. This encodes CALGELGTGGYQTDKLIF.

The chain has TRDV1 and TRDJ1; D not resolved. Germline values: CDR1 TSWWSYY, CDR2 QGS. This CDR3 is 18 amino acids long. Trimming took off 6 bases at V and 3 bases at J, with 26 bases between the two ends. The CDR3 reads CALGNYYDIARGADKLIF. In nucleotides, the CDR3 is TGTGCTCTTGGCAACTACTATGATATCGCTCGGGGCGCCGATAAACTCATCTTT.

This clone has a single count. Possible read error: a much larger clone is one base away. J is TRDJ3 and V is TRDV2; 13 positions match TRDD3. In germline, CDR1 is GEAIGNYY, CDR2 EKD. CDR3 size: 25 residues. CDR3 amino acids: CACATYWGIRHSKAKVSWDTRQMFF. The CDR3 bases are TGTGCCTGTGCCACCTACTGGGGGATACGCCACTCGAAGGCGAAGGTCTCCTGGGACACCCGACAGATGTTTTTC.

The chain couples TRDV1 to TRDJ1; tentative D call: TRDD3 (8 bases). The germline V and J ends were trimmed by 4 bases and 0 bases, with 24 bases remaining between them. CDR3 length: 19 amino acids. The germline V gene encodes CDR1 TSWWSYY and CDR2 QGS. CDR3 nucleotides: TGTGCTCTTGGGGTAACCTTTCCTACGGGTGGGGGATACACCGATAAACTCATCTTT. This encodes CALGVTFPTGGGYTDKLIF.

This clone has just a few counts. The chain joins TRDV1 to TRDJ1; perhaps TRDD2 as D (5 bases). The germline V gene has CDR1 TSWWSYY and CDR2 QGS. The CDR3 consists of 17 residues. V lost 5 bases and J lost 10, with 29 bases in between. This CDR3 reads CALGPPSGPFLEFALIF. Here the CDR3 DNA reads TGTGCTCTTGGGCCACCCAGCGGGCCTTTCCTGGAGTTTGCACTCATCTTT.

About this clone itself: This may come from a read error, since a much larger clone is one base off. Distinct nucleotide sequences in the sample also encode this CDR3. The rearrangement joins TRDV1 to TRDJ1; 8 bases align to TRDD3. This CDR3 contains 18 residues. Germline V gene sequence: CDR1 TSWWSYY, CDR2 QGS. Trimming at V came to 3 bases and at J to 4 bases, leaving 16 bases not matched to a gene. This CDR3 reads CALGDPNGYWGYRDKLIF. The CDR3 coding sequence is TGTGCTCTTGGGGACCCCAACGGCTACTGGGGGTACCGCGATAAACTCATCTTT.

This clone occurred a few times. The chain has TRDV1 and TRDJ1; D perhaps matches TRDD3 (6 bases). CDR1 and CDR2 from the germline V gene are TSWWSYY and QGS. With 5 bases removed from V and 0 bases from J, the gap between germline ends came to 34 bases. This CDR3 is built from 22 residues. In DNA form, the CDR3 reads TGTGCTCTTGGGACCCCCACTACAACTGGGATATATTCGGGGTCGTACACCGATAAACTCATCTTT. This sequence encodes CALGTPTTTGIYSGSYTDKLIF.

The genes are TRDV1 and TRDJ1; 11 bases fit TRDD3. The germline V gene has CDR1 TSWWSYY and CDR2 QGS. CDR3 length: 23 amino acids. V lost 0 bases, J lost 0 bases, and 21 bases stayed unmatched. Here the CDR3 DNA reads TGTGCTCTTGGGGAACTCGGGCCAAGGCTCGACTGGGGGATAGGTATGGACACCGATAAACTCATCTTT. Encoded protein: CALGELGPRLDWGIGMDTDKLIF.

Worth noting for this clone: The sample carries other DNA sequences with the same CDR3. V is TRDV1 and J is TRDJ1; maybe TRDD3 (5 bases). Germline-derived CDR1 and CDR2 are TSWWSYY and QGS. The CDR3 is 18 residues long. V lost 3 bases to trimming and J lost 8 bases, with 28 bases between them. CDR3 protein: CALGENPHLTGTSGKLIF. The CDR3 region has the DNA TGTGCTCTTGGGGAGAACCCCCACCTTACTGGTACTTCTGGAAAACTCATCTTT.

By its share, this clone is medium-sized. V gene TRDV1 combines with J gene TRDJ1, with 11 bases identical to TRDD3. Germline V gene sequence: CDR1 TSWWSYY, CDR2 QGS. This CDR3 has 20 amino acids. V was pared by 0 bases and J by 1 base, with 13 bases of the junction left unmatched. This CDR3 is CALGELPTGGYATVTDKLIF. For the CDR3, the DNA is TGTGCTCTTGGGGAACTCCCTACTGGGGGATATGCAACGGTCACCGATAAACTCATCTTT.

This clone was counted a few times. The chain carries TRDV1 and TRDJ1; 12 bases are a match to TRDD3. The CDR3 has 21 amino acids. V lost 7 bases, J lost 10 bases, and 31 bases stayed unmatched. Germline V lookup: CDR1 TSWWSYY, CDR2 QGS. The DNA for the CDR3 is TGTGCTCTTGTGCCCAGCCTTCCCCTACTGGGGGATACTTCACATGTTACAGGACTCATCTTT. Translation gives CALVPSLPLLGDTSHVTGLIF.

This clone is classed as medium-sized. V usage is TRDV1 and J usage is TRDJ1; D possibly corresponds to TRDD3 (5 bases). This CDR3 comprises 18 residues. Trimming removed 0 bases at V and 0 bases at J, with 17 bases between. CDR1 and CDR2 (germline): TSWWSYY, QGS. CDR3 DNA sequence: TGTGCTCTTGGGGAACTGGCGGACTGGTACCCTTACACCGATAAACTCATCTTT. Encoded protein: CALGELADWYPYTDKLIF.

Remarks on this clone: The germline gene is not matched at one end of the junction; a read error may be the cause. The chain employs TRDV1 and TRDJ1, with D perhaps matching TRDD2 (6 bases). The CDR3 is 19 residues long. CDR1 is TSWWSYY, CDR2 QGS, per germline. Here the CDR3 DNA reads TGTGCTCTTGGGGACTACCTTCCCACGGGGGCCCTGTACACCGATAGACTCATCTTT. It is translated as CALGDYLPTGALYTDRLIF.

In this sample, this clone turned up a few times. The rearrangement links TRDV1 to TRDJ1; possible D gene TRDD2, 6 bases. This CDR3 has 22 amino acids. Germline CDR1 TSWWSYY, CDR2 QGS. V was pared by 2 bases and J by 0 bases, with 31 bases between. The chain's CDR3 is CALGETHRTSILPWAYTDKLIF. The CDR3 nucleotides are TGTGCTCTTGGGGAAACCCACCGGACCTCGATCCTACCCTGGGCGTACACCGATAAACTCATCTTT.

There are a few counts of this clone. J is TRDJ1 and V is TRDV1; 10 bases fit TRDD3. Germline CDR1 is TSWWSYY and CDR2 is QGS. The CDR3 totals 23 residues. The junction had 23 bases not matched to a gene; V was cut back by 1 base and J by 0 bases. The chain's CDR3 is CALGEPAQPGTGGLVGYTDKLIF. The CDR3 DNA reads TGTGCTCTTGGGGAACCCGCCCAACCCGGTACTGGGGGATTAGTGGGGTACACCGATAAACTCATCTTT.

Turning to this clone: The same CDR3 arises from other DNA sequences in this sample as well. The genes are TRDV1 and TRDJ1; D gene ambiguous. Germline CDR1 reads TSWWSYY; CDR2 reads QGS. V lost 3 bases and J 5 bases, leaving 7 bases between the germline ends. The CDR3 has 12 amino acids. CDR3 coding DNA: TGTGCTCTTGGGGAGGTGGCTGATAAACTCATCTTT. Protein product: CALGEVADKLIF.

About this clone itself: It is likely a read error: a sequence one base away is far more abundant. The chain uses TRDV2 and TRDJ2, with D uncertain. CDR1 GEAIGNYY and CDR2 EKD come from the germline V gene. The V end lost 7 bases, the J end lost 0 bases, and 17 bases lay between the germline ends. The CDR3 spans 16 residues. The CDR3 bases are TGTGCCTGGGTTCTCGCCTATAAACCTTTGACAGCACAACTCTTCTTT. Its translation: CAWVLAYKPLTAQLFF.

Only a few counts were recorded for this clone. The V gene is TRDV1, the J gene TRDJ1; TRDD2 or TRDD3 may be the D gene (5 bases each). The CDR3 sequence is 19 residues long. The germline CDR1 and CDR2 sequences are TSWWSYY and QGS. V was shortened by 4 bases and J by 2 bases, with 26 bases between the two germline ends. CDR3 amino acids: CALGVPRVPTGRDTDKLIF. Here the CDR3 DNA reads TGTGCTCTTGGGGTTCCTCGAGTCCCCACGGGTCGGGATACCGATAAACTCATCTTT.

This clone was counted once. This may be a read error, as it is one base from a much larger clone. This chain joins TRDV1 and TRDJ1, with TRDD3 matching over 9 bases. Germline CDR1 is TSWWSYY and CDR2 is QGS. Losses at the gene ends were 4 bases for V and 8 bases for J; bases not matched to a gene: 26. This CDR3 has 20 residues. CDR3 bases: TGTGCTCTTGGGGCCAGCTTCCCCCCAACTGGGGGACCAGGGAGGAGAAAACTCATCTTT. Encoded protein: CALGASFPPTGGPGRRKLIF.

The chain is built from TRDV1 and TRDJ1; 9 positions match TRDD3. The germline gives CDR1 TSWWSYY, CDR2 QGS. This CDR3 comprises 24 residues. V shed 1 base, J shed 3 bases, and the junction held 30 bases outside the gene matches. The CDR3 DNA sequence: TGTGCTCTTGGGGAACGGCCCGAGGGGACCTACGGACTGGGGGAGAAAGAGTTTGCCGATAAACTCATCTTT. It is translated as CALGERPEGTYGLGEKEFADKLIF.

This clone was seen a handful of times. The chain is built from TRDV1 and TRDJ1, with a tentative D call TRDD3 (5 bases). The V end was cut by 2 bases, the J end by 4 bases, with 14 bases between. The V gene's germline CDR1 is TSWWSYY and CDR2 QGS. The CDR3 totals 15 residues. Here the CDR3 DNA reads TGTGCTCTTGGGGAAGGGTGGGGCCGGCACGATAAACTCATCTTT. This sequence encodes CALGEGWGRHDKLIF.

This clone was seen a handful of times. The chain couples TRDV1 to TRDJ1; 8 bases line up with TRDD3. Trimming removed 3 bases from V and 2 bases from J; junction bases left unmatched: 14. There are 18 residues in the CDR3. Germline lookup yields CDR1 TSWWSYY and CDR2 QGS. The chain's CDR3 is CALGDPGVLGVWTDKLIF. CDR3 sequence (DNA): TGTGCTCTTGGGGACCCGGGGGTACTGGGGGTCTGGACCGATAAACTCATCTTT.

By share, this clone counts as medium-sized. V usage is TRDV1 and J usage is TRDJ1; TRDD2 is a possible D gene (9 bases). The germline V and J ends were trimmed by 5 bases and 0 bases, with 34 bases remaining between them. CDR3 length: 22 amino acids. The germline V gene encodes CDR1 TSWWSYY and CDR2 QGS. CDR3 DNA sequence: TGTGCTCTTGGGCGACGCCTTCCTACACGCTGGGGGACTAGGTCCTACACCGATAAACTCATCTTT. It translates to CALGRRLPTRWGTRSYTDKLIF.